The source of this TCR beta chain is a study of CD8 T cells in Susac syndrome (dated by TCRdb to the late 2010s). Regarding the study in general: Whether CD8+ T cell activation and differentiation in Susac syndrome was antigen driven was tested using repertoire sequencing. Clonality of the CD8+ T cell repertoire was compared between about a dozen healthy donors, about 14 Susac syndrome patients and under 19 multiple sclerosis patients.

Peripheral blood CD8+ and CD4+ T cells from healthy donors, Susac syndrome patients and multiple sclerosis patients were profiled by high-throughput TCR beta sequencing. The multiple sclerosis controls were treatment-naive patients whose relapsing-remitting disease, either stable or active, fulfilled the revised McDonald criteria. Bulk CD8+ and CD4+ T cells were purified by magnetic negative isolation, whereas CD8+ TEMRA cells were enriched by FACS. Blood was collected in EDTA tubes and processed within 24 hours, with PBMCs isolated through density gradient centrifugation. PBMCs intended for TCR sequencing were frozen in liquid nitrogen and were later thawed in a 37 degrees C water bath. Purity of sorted or isolated CD4+, CD8+ and CD8+ TEMRA cells was at least 90%. The research as a whole found: The TCR sequencing and HLA analysis was acknowledged to have included a relatively small number of individuals.

To note about this clonotype: Its antigen has not been determined. There are no base qualities to consult, and no much larger clone falls within one base.

V lost 0 bases and J lost 7 bases; the stretch between them is 10 bases long. The germline V gene specifies MNHEY as CDR1 and SVGEGT as CDR2. Taken from cysteine to phenylalanine, the CDR3 has 13 residues. Left in the record is the CDR3 DNA by itself, 39 bases read in frame from the first base. RNA was extracted using the RNeasy kit, and about 0.45 to 1 microgram was reverse transcribed with random hexamers. TCR beta CDR3 regions were amplified with the immunoSEQ multiplex PCR assay covering 54 Vbeta and 13 Jbeta segments. To correct PCR amplification bias, a synthetic template baseline was used for both primer optimization and computational correction. From the authors' description of their analysis: Reads were assigned to V, D and J genes according to IMGT and analyzed in immunoSEQ Analyzer, with only productive sequences retained. To calculate clonality, Shannon entropy was normalized by log2 of the number of productive unique sequences and then subtracted from one. Public and private clones were assessed among the 100 most prevalent clones of each patient and control. Susac-specific clones were defined as absent from healthy and MS cohorts, about 1,100 published viral clones and other ImmuneACCESS disease sequences. In-frame beta chains were kept once TCRdb had trimmed the public reads at Q25 with fastp and called clones with MiXCR. All rows with the same CDR3 protein become a single entry with the most common DNA and genes. These V and J calls are TCRdb output, not the study's own analysis. The sample table holds 200,000 or so distinct CDR3 sequences, of which around nine tenths were seen once. Together, the top ten hold 0.1% to 0.15% of the sample.

The chain couples TRBV6-2 or TRBV6-3 to TRBJ2-7; the D region possibly corresponds to TRBD1 (6 bases align). This TCR was recovered from a human donor with multiple sclerosis. The sequenced sample consisted of CD8+ T cells from PBMCs. The encoded CDR3 is CASSYSKRGEQYF. Read as DNA, the sequence is TGTGCCAGCAGTTACTCGAAAAGGGGGGAGCAGTACTTC.